This T cell receptor beta chain is from a study of blood T cell repertoires in COVID-19. Study at large: PBMCs, B-cell-depleted T cells, or T cells provided the cDNA or gDNA that made up the material.

The length of the CDR3 is 15 residues. From germline, CDR1 is GTSNPN and CDR2 SVGIG (reference sequence). The junction had 13 bases not matched to a gene; V was cut back by 5 bases and J by 5 bases. Per the authors' pipeline: Amplification of reference gene primers was used by the study to estimate nucleated cell counts. Produced via immunoSEQ multiplex PCR; TCRdb's table is partial and in-frame only. V and J calls and clone size come straight from that table; D and trimming were deduced from the DNA. The table lists 25,000 to 35,000 clones, 85% of them singletons. This sequence was found in a human donor in a cohort sampled during active COVID-19. The sample was peripheral blood. The V and J genes are TRBV30 and TRBJ2-5; TRBD1 agrees at 8 bases. CDR3 region: CAWRQGTARWETQYF. The CDR3, as DNA: TGTGCCTGGCGACAGGGGACAGCGCGGTGGGAGACCCAGTACTTC.